This T cell receptor beta chain was identified during a study of vaccination and CD4 T cells after COVID-19. Study-level information: The convalescents included six males and four females, and among them two were Hispanic while seven were Caucasian. Convalescent patients gave post-COVID blood a median about 95 days post-diagnosis, range 35 to 161. Treatment of control cultures consisted of a CEFX pool, an HIV-1 Nef pool, or no peptide.

CDR1 MNHEY and CDR2 SVGAGI come from the germline V gene. The CDR3 totals 14 residues. V was trimmed by 4 bases and J by 0 bases, leaving 10 bases between them. Treatment indicated: approximately 10-day PBMC culture with coronavirus spike peptide pools or control peptides (ViraFEST assay). ViraFEST used peptide pools to expand antigen-specific T cells, then sequenced TCRs. A single count supports this clonotype. Antigen: not known. Oncomine TCR Beta short-read sequencing was applied to DNA from cultured CD4+ T cells. TCRdb re-analysed the PCR reads in MiXCR, keeping a single row per CDR3 protein. The repertoire holds more than 20,000 distinct CDR3 sequences, with about half as singletons.

Sequencing input: CD4+ T cells from blood, cultured in vitro. The V and J genes are TRBV6-5 and TRBJ2-7; no clear D. The clonotype was recovered from a human donor who had recovered from COVID-19. For the CDR3, the DNA is TGTGCCAGCAGTTTTCAGGCAAGCTCCTACGAGCAGTACTTC. It is translated as CASSFQASSYEQYF.